The source of this T cell receptor (beta chain) is a study of blood T cells in healthy people across ages. Study-level results: Diversity of TCR beta per million T cells declined in a roughly linear way with age.

With a J-beta primer mix and a sample-barcoded 5' primer, a second PCR ran about 6 to 11 cycles. TCRdb recomputed calls from the 5' RACE reads with MiXCR, one row per CDR3 protein. The sample records over 950,000 distinct CDR3 sequences, around two fifths being singletons. Trimming stripped 3 bases from V and 7 bases from J, with 18 bases between. The CDR3 covers 15 residues. The germline V gene has CDR1 KGHSH and CDR2 LQKENI. As concerns this clonotype: Its antigen is not identified.

The V call is TRBV18, the J call TRBJ1-1, with D possibly being TRBD1 (6 bases). The sequenced material came from blood. This sequence was found in a man in his late teens or twenties in good health. The CDR3 DNA is TGTGCCAGCTCACCTCAACCCTCCCGGGACAATGAAGCTTTCTTT. It yields the protein CASSPQPSRDNEAFF.